This TCR beta chain derives from a study of shared clonotypes between healthy human individuals (dated by TCRdb to the early 2020s). Describing the broader study: The cohort included three men and two women between 18 and 49 years of age. For each donor, CD4 naive and CD4 memory were each run on three plates, CD8 naive on two plates, and CD8 memory on one plate. The study deeply sequenced blood TCR repertoires of about 5 healthy adults to estimate repertoire size and the extent of clonotype sharing between individuals. To increase sequencing depth and limit assay-specific biases, TCR repertoire library preparation and sequencing were carried out by different laboratories using diverse techniques. Each donor's leukapheresis produced roughly between about 0.85 and 10 billion PBMCs. The investigation overall reported the following: Only blood was sampled, and tissue TCR repertoires likely differ from those in blood. The small number of donors limited the genetic and exposure-history diversity represented. About 5% of naive CD4, 3.5% of naive CD8, around 2.3% of memory CD4, and less than 0.45% of memory CD8 clonotypes were shared across several donors. Incomplete sequencing was indicated by rarefaction of sorted-subset datasets, despite the large sequencing depth. Higher generation probabilities were observed for clonotypes shared by all four sorted-subset donors than for non-shared clonotypes. Based on pairwise subsampling, the degree of clonotype sharing among donors was expected to be affected by sequencing depth. Naive subsets generally had larger estimated clonotype richness than memory subsets.

The CDR3 runs 11 residues from the cysteine to the phenylalanine. Of the read, only the CDR3 DNA is kept; its 33 bases are in frame from base 1. Via the germline V gene, CDR1 is SQVTM and CDR2 ANQGSEA. Trimming costs V 7 bases and J 8 bases, and their ends lie 14 bases apart. Healthy HIV-negative adults with no recently reported acute infections or vaccinations were included as donors. Only Caucasian adults living in Nashville, Tennessee, USA were represented among the donors. CD8 memory samples were composed of magnetically selected CD45RO+ cells combined with CCR7-negative CD45RA+ effector memory (TemRA) cells. After blood collection by leukapheresis, PBMCs were isolated using Ficoll-Histopaque density gradient centrifugation and then cryopreserved in the vapor phase of liquid nitrogen. Purity and quantity of every magnetically sorted T cell population were checked by analytical flow cytometry. From each sorted fraction, genomic DNA was isolated and quantified by UV absorbance on a Nanodrop 2000c.

Using the deep immunoSEQ assay, TCR CDR3 regions were amplified from genomic DNA by multiplex PCR. Genomic DNA extracted from each cell subset was distributed evenly over all wells of several immunoSEQ 96-well plates, and each plate served as one replicate. Each replicate PCR for sorted subsets received approximately 220 ng genomic DNA, equal to roughly 30,000 T cell genomes. Purified libraries were measured with a Qubit 3.0 fluorometer, size-checked on a Bioanalyzer 2100, and measured again with the KAPA Library Quantification kit. Every immunoSEQ 96-well plate was sequenced on a dedicated single-read 150-cycle Illumina NextSeq 550 flow cell. The study's own analysis went as follows. Because the immunoSEQ output held only junctional sequences and lacked quality scores, the filtering could not match the filtering applied to full-length reads. Sequences were annotated with PyIR, a Python wrapper for IgBLAST v1.9, and V/J genes and CDR3 were assigned using IMGT germline references. Reads were filtered out if the reads had weak V/J assignments (E-value above 1e-6), no CDR3, stop codons, out-of-frame junctions, or ambiguous translated residues. V3J clonotypes were defined as sequences sharing an identical inferred V gene, J gene, and CDR3 amino acid sequence. Percentage overlap between repertoires was computed as shared unique clonotypes divided by the size of the smaller repertoire. Repertoire richness was assessed with RTK rarefaction, the Chao1 estimator, and Recon v2.1 estimates of unobserved clonotypes. OLGA was used to compute generation probabilities for all TCRbeta clonotypes that the gDNA method yielded from four donors. TCRdb holds this immuneACCESS table with in-frame rearrangements only. Some clones are missing; in checked studies, unresolved V genes explain under half, and the rest has no known cause. V, J and clone size are taken as reported in that table, and D and trimming were inferred from the DNA itself. The sample contains fewer than 850,000 clones, 90% of them found a single time. The ten biggest clones cover roughly 36% of the sample.

About this clone: What this receptor recognizes is not known. The sample holds no much larger clone one base away, and base qualities are not on file.

Rearrangement joined TRBV29-1 to TRBJ1-2; the D gene remains uncertain. The sequenced material came from memory CD8+ T cells from PBMCs. The sample's cell subset or site label, in plain terms: CD45RO+ cells pooled with CCR7-negative TemRA cells. The TCR sequence derives from a man between 18 and 35 years old in good health. Some clones in this sample may be carry-over from other donors' samples. The nucleotide sequence is given as TGCAGCGCCCTTGTCGTCCTGGGCTACACCTTC. Protein translation: CSALVVLGYTF.